These 2 T cell receptor beta chains were all obtained from the same sample, sequenced in a study of cytomegalovirus exposure and HLA in healthy donors (dated by TCRdb to 2016 to 2017). Libraries were constructed by the immunoSEQ multiplex PCR assay. For the multiplex PCR, a mixture combining 60 forward primers for TCR Vbeta segments and 13 reverse primers for TCR Jbeta segments was used. TCRdb limited this immuneACCESS table to in-frame rearrangements with V and J called. A share of clones is missing; checked studies link under half to unresolved V genes, and the rest is unexplained. The table for this sample lists around 150,000 clones; roughly four fifths of them were counted only once. Around 1% of the sample lies in the top ten. Sequences were obtained from PBMCs. These receptors were taken from a woman aged 40 to 50 in good health and CMV-seronegative.

The chain uses TRBV5-1 and TRBJ1-1, with a possible D match to TRBD1 (5 bases). This CDR3 is 14 amino acids long. Germline CDR1 SGHRS, CDR2 YFSETQ. Trimming took 0 bases from V and 3 from J, leaving 9 bases between them. CDR3 nucleotide sequence: TGCGCCAGCAGCTTGGAGGGGTTCGACACTGAAGCTTTCTTT. Amino acids: CASSLEGFDTEAFF. The full variable domain, its missing parts supplied by reference TRBV5-1 and TRBJ1-1, is KAGVTQTPRYLIKTRGQQVTLSCSPISGHRSVSWYQQTPGQGLQFLFEYFSETQRNKGNFPGRFSGRQFSNSRSEMNVSTLELGDSALYLCASSLEGFDTEAFFGQGTRLTVV.

V and J are TRBV13 and TRBJ2-7, with D perhaps TRBD1 (5 bases). Germline V gene sequence: CDR1 PRHDT, CDR2 FYEKMQ (reference sequence). V was clipped by 8 bases and J by 5 bases, with 13 bases between them. This CDR3 is built from 12 residues. This CDR3 reads CASSQGSDEQYF. CDR3 bases: TGTGCCAGCTCCCAGGGTTCGGACGAGCAGTACTTC. The full variable domain, rest sourced from reference TRBV13 and TRBJ2-7, is AAGVIQSPRHLIKEKRETATLKCYPIPRHDTVYWYQQGPGQDPQFLISFYEKMQSDKGSIPDRFSAQQFSDYHSELNMSSLELGDSALYFCASSQGSDEQYFGPGTRLTVT.